This is a list of T cell receptor beta chains from one sample in a study of T cell repertoires in cytomegalovirus infection. MiXCR was run by TCRdb on the reads, yielding one entry per CDR3 protein. The sample lists 250,000 or so distinct CDR3 sequences, over 15% occurring once. The sequenced material came from CD8+ T cells from PBMCs. The receptors shown here come from a human donor in good health (CMV status not recorded). Some clones in this sample may be carry-over from other donors' samples. Each CDR3 is given without its conserved first and last residue.

CDR3aa,j_gene,v_gene
ANQGTVGGGGYT,TRBJ1-2,TRBV2
ATSDSDKYTGELF,TRBJ2-2,TRBV24-1
ASSLGRGGPSPDPYNEQF,TRBJ2-1,TRBV11-1
ASSARGAGDYEQY,TRBJ2-7,TRBV7-3
ASSSGTLAGGPEDEQF,TRBJ2-1,TRBV7-3
ASSYHSLNTGELF,TRBJ2-2,TRBV6-5
ASSLDGVSGELF,TRBJ2-2,TRBV7-2
ASRQTGIVHNEQF,TRBJ2-1,TRBV5-6
AISESETIPLKTQY,TRBJ2-5,TRBV10-3
ASSLRGRPYEQY,TRBJ2-7,TRBV7-9
ASIGTGVNEQF,TRBJ2-1,TRBV6-1
ASSLCFGRGCEQY,TRBJ2-7,TRBV7-3
ASSTPLFWPYEQY,TRBJ2-7,TRBV28
ASSYGLAGPTGELF,TRBJ2-2,TRBV6-2/TRBV6-3
ASSLARQGATNTDTQY,TRBJ2-3,TRBV13
ASSLGGGPRNQPQH,TRBJ1-5,TRBV5-6
ASSPRGTSSYNEQF,TRBJ2-1,TRBV11-3
ASKGGLPFWTEAF,TRBJ1-1,TRBV6-1
ASSVGGSYNEQF,TRBJ2-1,TRBV9
ATSSLGSNQPQH,TRBJ1-5,TRBV15
ASSLQDYPYEQY,TRBJ2-7,TRBV7-2
ASSIYLSVGLETQY,TRBJ2-5,TRBV7-2
ASSPRDRGWNQPQH,TRBJ1-5,TRBV27
ASSVRTYNEQF,TRBJ2-1,TRBV19
ASSLWSGGTEKTDTQY,TRBJ2-3,TRBV7-9
ASSYFNAGTRFYGYT,TRBJ1-2,TRBV6-2/TRBV6-3
ASSFPSGQVEREQF,TRBJ2-1,TRBV7-9
ASSPPGNYEQY,TRBJ2-7,TRBV11-1
ASQLGGSTEAF,TRBJ1-1,TRBV6-1
ASSYTGVSYEQY,TRBJ2-7,TRBV6-2/TRBV6-3
ASSYPDRGTPYEQY,TRBJ2-7,TRBV6-6
ASSDSWTGDYNEQF,TRBJ2-1,TRBV6-4
ASSQGQYYGYT,TRBJ1-2,TRBV14
SVPEGAGIGYT,TRBJ1-2,TRBV29-1
SAGPGTGTSYGYT,TRBJ1-2,TRBV20-1
ASSQDHGTSLFYEQY,TRBJ2-7,TRBV4-1
ASSPFGGKAYEQY,TRBJ2-7,TRBV12-3/TRBV12-4
SAAPPRYPGNTIY,TRBJ1-3,TRBV20-1
ASSYRWTGDNSPLH,TRBJ1-6,TRBV27
SVESRVNYPYEQY,TRBJ2-7,TRBV29-1
ASSDRGQFPEAF,TRBJ1-1,TRBV2
AISDPDRDPFYEQY,TRBJ2-7,TRBV10-3
ASSFPVGPRVDGYT,TRBJ1-2,TRBV28
ASSELARGWEGDEQF,TRBJ2-1,TRBV6-1
SVEGVAGNTEAF,TRBJ1-1,TRBV29-1
ASSLGFSNFDEQF,TRBJ2-1,TRBV5-1
ASSSRANNSPLH,TRBJ1-6,TRBV7-2
ATSDLGPSNEQF,TRBJ2-1,TRBV24-1
ATSDPATDTQY,TRBJ2-3,TRBV24-1
ASSPAREETQY,TRBJ2-5,TRBV7-6
ASSAWDTLRGETQY,TRBJ2-5,TRBV10-2
ASINRGRNQPQH,TRBJ1-5,TRBV19
ASSGTTEIQPQH,TRBJ1-5,TRBV6-1
ASSAGRYTGELF,TRBJ2-2,TRBV5-1
ASSYRGQGEQY,TRBJ2-7,TRBV27
ASSLRIGQGTTDTQY,TRBJ2-3,TRBV7-2
ASSRAPGQETQY,TRBJ2-5,TRBV7-8
ASSHRTGGYSYNSPLH,TRBJ1-6,TRBV4-1